A selection of T cell receptor beta chains follows, all from one sample in a study of shared clonotypes between healthy human individuals. Assay used: immunoSEQ multiplex PCR; TCRdb lists only in-frame clones, some missing. The table records millions of clones, roughly 91% of them present only once. The source material was naive CD8+ T cells from PBMCs. These receptors were obtained from a man younger than 35 in good health. Some clones in this sample may be carry-over from other donors' samples. CDR3s leave out the opening cysteine and the closing phenylalanine or tryptophan.

V	J	CDR3
TRBV7-9	TRBJ2-1	ASSLEGPDRGQRNEQF
TRBV10-1	TRBJ2-2	ASSVGQGFGGELF
TRBV9	TRBJ1-1	ASSVPSGWTGALNTEAF
TRBV4-3	TRBJ2-1	ASSQDRSAIYNEQF
TRBV5-4	TRBJ1-2	ASSPWGAYGYT
TRBV19	TRBJ2-2	ASSIVPRTGSTGELF
TRBV27	TRBJ2-1	ASSLSPGGPYNEQF
TRBV7-9	TRBJ2-7	ASSFSLAGSYEQY
TRBV12-5	TRBJ2-5	ASGLVPAVGPETQY
TRBV7-9	TRBJ2-1	ASSPALYNEQF
TRBV6-6	TRBJ1-2	ASSYSERGLGGYT
TRBV6-5	TRBJ2-5	ASSSYGGQETQY
TRBV19	TRBJ2-2	ASSMRGDHTGELF
TRBV5-1	TRBJ2-3	ASSWGTGGEDTQY
TRBV7-6	TRBJ1-1	ASSLAPGTEAF
TRBV7-7	TRBJ1-1	ASSLAELPKNTEAF
TRBV7-9	TRBJ1-2	ASSLAPASYGYT
TRBV19	TRBJ2-2	ASSIDRRSGTNTGELF
TRBV7-3	TRBJ2-1	ASSLTSGSNEQF
TRBV15	TRBJ2-7	ATSREGTPSYEQY
TRBV11-2	TRBJ2-2	ASTPGTARWGELF
TRBV29-1	TRBJ2-1	SATGGVHNEQF
TRBV7-6	TRBJ2-7	ASSMSEGGYEQY
TRBV7-9	TRBJ2-7	ASSWTTGDTLEQY
TRBV9	TRBJ1-1	ASSRRGQGVGEAF
TRBV7-8	TRBJ2-1	ASSPIGGALGQF
TRBV27	TRBJ2-5	ASSLSPHYQETQY
TRBV5-6	TRBJ2-7	ASQSLQSEVYYEQY
TRBV5-4	TRBJ1-2	ASSLVVLRGGDYGYT
TRBV28	TRBJ2-7	ASSLRPGSSYEQY
TRBV11-2	TRBJ2-2	ASSFLAGEATGELF
TRBV14	TRBJ2-2	ASSQRDRGPGELF
TRBV25-1	TRBJ1-1	ASRGPVGGGPMNTEAF
TRBV27	TRBJ2-3	ASSLGRGADTQY
TRBV27	TRBJ2-1	ASSLSVGDLDNEQF
TRBV6-1	TRBJ2-7	ASSQGLAEVYEQY
TRBV6-5	TRBJ2-7	ASSARSGGYEQY
TRBV9	TRBJ2-7	ASSSGPDSSNEQY
TRBV27	TRBJ2-1	ASSLIAGAYNEQF
TRBV9	TRBJ2-1	ASSVVAGSGRASEQF
TRBV4-3	TRBJ2-7	ASSQVPGTSGSLFYEQY
TRBV29-1	TRBJ2-7	SVEIPASYEQY